The 10 T cell receptor beta chains given below trace back to one sample, sequenced in a study of blood T cell repertoires in COVID-19. Only in-frame clones appear in the TCRdb table, and some are missing; sequencing was by immunoSEQ multiplex PCR. The table shows approximately 90,000 clones, with 80% to 90% occurring only once. Specimen: peripheral blood. The source is a man aged 55 to 70 with acute or convalescent COVID-19.

The chain uses TRBV5-1 and TRBJ2-1; TRBD1 matches at 12 bases. Germline assignment: CDR1 SGHRS and CDR2 YFSETQ. The CDR3 consists of 16 residues. V lost 2 bases and J lost 8; bases outside the gene matches: 8. CDR3 sequence: CASSLPTGTGGHEQFF. The CDR3 DNA is TGCGCCAGCAGCTTACCGACCGGGACAGGGGGCCATGAGCAGTTCTTC. Drawing the rest from reference TRBV5-1 and TRBJ2-1, the complete variable domain is KAGVTQTPRYLIKTRGQQVTLSCSPISGHRSVSWYQQTPGQGLQFLFEYFSETQRNKGNFPGRFSGRQFSNSRSEMNVSTLELGDSALYLCASSLPTGTGGHEQFFGPGTRLTVL.

J is TRBJ2-2 and V is TRBV29-1, with TRBD2 matching 8 bases. Germline V gene lookup returns CDR1 SQVTM and CDR2 ANQGSEA. The CDR3 length is 14 residues. V trimming: 8 bases; J trimming: 4 bases; junction bases outside the gene matches: 9. The CDR3 protein is CSTRAGALTGELFF. The CDR3 bases are TGCAGCACTCGAGCGGGGGCCCTCACCGGGGAGCTGTTTTTT.

The chain combines TRBV18 with TRBJ1-1; 7 nucleotides agree with TRBD1. Losses at the gene ends were 2 bases for V and 1 base for J; bases not matched to a gene: 4. The CDR3 loop spans 15 amino acids. From germline, CDR1 is KGHSH and CDR2 LQKENI. The CDR3 sequence: CASSPMGQTNTEAFF. The CDR3 region has the DNA TGTGCCAGCTCACCAATGGGACAGACGAACACTGAAGCTTTCTTT. The full variable domain, with the rest looked up from reference TRBV18 and TRBJ1-1, is NAGVMQNPRHLVRRRGQEARLRCSPMKGHSHVYWYRQLPEEGLKFMVYLQKENIIDESGMPKERFSAEFPKEGPSILRIQQVVRGDSAAYFCASSPMGQTNTEAFFGQGTRLTVV.

V gene TRBV30 combines with J gene TRBJ2-3, with TRBD2 matching 7 bases. CDR1 GTSNPN and CDR2 SVGIG come from the germline V gene (reference sequence). The CDR3 extends over 11 amino acids. The CDR3 DNA sequence: TGTGCACGGGGGAGGGGAGATACGCAGTATTTT. Translation gives CARGRGDTQYF.

The chain combines TRBV28 with TRBJ2-3, with no clear D. The germline CDR1 and CDR2 sequences are MDHEN and SYDVKM. The CDR3 loop spans 16 amino acids. The ends were cut back, 5 bases at V and 4 bases at J, with 19 bases in the middle. The CDR3 DNA reads TGTGCCAGCAGTCCCCCGCGGTATTTGTATTCAGATACGCAGTATTTT. Translation gives CASSPPRYLYSDTQYF.

The rearrangement uses TRBV7-9 and TRBJ2-3; 8 bases agree with TRBD2. CDR3 length: 17 amino acids. V shed 2 bases, J shed 3 bases, and the junction held 10 bases outside the gene matches. Germline CDR1 SEHNR, CDR2 FQNEAQ (reference sequence). The DNA for the CDR3 is TGTGCCAGCAGCTTACCCCTCGCGGGGGGCAGTACAGATACGCAGTATTTT. Amino acids: CASSLPLAGGSTDTQYF.

The V and J genes are TRBV11-2 and TRBJ2-5, with D maybe TRBD2 (6 bases). Deletions cut 1 base from V and 5 bases from J, with 14 bases between. The CDR3 is 15 residues long. Germline lookup yields CDR1 SGHAT and CDR2 FQNNGV. In DNA form, the CDR3 reads TGTGCCAGCAGCTTAGCGGCGGGGTCCTGGGAGACCCAGTACTTC. This codes for CASSLAAGSWETQYF. The complete variable domain, with remaining parts taken from reference TRBV11-2 and TRBJ2-5, reads EAGVAQSPRYKIIEKRQSVAFWCNPISGHATLYWYQQILGQGPKLLIQFQNNGVVDDSQLPKDRFSAERLKGVDSTLKIQPAKLEDSAVYLCASSLAAGSWETQYFGPGTRLLVL.

The V and J genes are TRBV18 and TRBJ1-1; TRBD1 might be the D (5 bases). V was cut by 6 bases and J by 3 bases, with 11 bases left in between. The V gene's germline CDR1 is KGHSH and CDR2 LQKENI. This CDR3 comprises 13 residues. The CDR3 sequence: CASSGTLDTEAFF. Here the CDR3 DNA reads TGTGCCAGCTCCGGGACTTTGGACACTGAAGCTTTCTTT.

The V call is TRBV7-3, the J call TRBJ2-1, with a tentative D call TRBD1 (6 bases). Trimming shortened V by 3 bases and J by 7 bases, and 19 bases separated the two germline ends. The CDR3 loop spans 16 amino acids. CDR1 and CDR2 from the germline V gene are SGHTA and FQGTGA. CDR3 sequence reads: CASSFTGTPRMNEQFF. The CDR3 region has the DNA TGTGCCAGCAGCTTCACCGGGACACCGAGGATGAATGAGCAGTTCTTC.

This clone was observed once. This chain connects TRBV7-9 to TRBJ2-2; 7 bases align to TRBD2. Germline V CDR1 and CDR2: SEHNR, FQNEAQ (reference sequence). V was pared by 1 base and J by 5 bases, with 7 bases of the junction left unmatched. The CDR3 sequence is 16 residues long. In DNA, the CDR3 is TGTGCCAGCAGCTTAGTTGCGGGGGTCGGGACCGGGGAGCTGTTTTTT. Encoded protein: CASSLVAGVGTGELFF.